This T cell receptor (beta chain) was found in a study of blood T cells in healthy people across ages. To note about this clonotype: What it binds is unknown.

Individuals who donated were healthy Caucasians from Russia aged about 6 to 90. Study-wide results and limits: The recorded TCR beta diversity per million T cells decreased in a roughly linear manner with age.

Trimming stripped 1 base from V and 11 bases from J, with 20 bases between. The V gene's germline CDR1 is SGHAT and CDR2 FQNNGV. This CDR3 has 15 residues. A second PCR of 7 to 11 cycles used a sample-barcoded 5' primer and a J-beta primer mix. TCRdb re-analysed the 5' RACE reads in MiXCR, keeping a single row per CDR3 protein. The table records approximately 360,000 distinct CDR3 sequences, more than 45% of them present only once. The sequenced sample was blood. The TCR sequence derives from a man aged 60-69 years in good health. The chain carries TRBV11-2 and TRBJ2-5; D not resolved. Here the CDR3 DNA reads TGTGCCAGCAGCTTAGGATCTGGCTCGCCCCGAGAGCAGTACTTC. Its translation is CASSLGSGSPREQYF.